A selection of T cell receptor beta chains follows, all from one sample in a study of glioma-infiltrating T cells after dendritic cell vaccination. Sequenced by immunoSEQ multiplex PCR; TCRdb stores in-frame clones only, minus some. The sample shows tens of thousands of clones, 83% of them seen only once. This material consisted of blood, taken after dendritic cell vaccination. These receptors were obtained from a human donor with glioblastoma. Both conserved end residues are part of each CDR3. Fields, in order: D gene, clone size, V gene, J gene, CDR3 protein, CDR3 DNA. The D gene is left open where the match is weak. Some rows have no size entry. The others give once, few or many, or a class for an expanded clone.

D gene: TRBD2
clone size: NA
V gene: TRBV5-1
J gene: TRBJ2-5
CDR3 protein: CASSLLLASQETQYF
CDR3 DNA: TGCGCCAGCAGCTTGCTACTAGCGTCCCAAGAGACCCAGTACTTC

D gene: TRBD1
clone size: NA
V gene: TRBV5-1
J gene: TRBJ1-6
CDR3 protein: CASSGTGDNSPLHF
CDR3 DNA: TGCGCCAGCAGCGGGACAGGTGATAATTCACCCCTCCACTTT

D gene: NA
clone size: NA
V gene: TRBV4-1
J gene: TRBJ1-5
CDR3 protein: CASSQGWSGVNQPQHF
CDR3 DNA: TGCGCCAGCAGCCAAGGGTGGTCAGGCGTCAATCAGCCCCAGCATTTT

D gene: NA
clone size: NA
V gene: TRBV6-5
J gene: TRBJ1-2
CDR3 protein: CASSYSQGYGYTF
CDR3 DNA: TGTGCCAGCAGTTACTCCCAGGGCTATGGCTACACCTTC

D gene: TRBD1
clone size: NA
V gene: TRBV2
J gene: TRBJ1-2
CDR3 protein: CASSDQGQGNGYTF
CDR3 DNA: TGTGCCAGCAGCGATCAGGGACAGGGGAATGGCTACACCTTC

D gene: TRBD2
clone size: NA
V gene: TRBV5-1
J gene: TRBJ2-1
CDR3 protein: CASSAYTLAGGYNEQFF
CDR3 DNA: TGCGCCAGCAGCGCCTACACACTAGCGGGGGGTTACAATGAGCAGTTCTTC

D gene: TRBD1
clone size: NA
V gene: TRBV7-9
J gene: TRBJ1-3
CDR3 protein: CASSTGAQVGNTIYF
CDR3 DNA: TGTGCCAGCAGCACAGGGGCCCAGGTTGGAAACACCATATATTTT

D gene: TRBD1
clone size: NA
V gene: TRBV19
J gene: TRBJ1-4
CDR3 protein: CASSLGTVSDEKLFF
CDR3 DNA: TGTGCCAGTAGCCTGGGGACAGTAAGCGATGAAAAACTGTTTTTT

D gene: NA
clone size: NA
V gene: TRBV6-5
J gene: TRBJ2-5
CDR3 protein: CASSYEGETQYF
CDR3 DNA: TGTGCCAGCAGTTATGAGGGAGAGACCCAGTACTTC

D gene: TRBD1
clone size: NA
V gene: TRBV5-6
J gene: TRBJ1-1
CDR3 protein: CASSLLGQGLLEAFF
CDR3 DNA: TGTGCCAGCAGCTTGCTAGGACAGGGCCTCCTTGAAGCTTTCTTT

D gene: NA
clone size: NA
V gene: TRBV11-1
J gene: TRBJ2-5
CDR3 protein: CASSSGGQETQYF
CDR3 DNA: TGTGCCAGCAGCTCTGGGGGGCAAGAGACCCAGTACTTC

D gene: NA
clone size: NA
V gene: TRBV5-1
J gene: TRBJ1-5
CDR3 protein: CASSPDSFQPQHF
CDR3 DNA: TGCGCCAGCAGCCCGGACAGCTTTCAGCCCCAGCATTTT

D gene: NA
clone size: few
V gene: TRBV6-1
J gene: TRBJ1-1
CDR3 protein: CASSQGGKDTEAFF
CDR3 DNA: TGTGCCAGCAGTCAGGGAGGAAAAGACACTGAAGCTTTCTTT

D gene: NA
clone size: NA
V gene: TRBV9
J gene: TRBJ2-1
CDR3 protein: CASSHRDSYNEQFF
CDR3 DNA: TGTGCCAGCAGCCACCGGGACTCCTACAATGAGCAGTTCTTC

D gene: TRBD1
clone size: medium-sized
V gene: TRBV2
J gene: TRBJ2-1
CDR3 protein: CASSEPGQGENEQFF
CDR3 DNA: TGTGCCAGCAGCGAACCGGGACAGGGGGAAAATGAGCAGTTCTTC

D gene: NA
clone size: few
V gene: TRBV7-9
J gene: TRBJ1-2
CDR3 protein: CATLKGVDYGYTF
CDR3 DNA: TGTGCCACGCTAAAGGGGGTTGACTATGGCTACACCTTC

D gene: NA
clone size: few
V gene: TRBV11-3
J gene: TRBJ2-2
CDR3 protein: CASSLEGGGTGELFF
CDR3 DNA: TGTGCCAGCAGCTTAGAAGGCGGAGGCACCGGGGAGCTGTTTTTT

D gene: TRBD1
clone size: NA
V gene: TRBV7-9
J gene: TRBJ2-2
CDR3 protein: CASSYRQGTGELFF
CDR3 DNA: TGTGCCAGCAGCTACAGACAGGGGACCGGGGAGCTGTTTTTT

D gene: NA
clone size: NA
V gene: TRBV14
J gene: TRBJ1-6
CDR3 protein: CASSQGATNSPLHF
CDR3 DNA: TGTGCCAGCAGCCAAGGGGCTACTAATTCACCCCTCCACTTT

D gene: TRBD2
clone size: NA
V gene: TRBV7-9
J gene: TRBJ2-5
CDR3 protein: CASSSGLAGGETQYF
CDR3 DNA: TGTGCCAGCAGCTCGGGACTAGCGGGGGGTGAGACCCAGTACTTC

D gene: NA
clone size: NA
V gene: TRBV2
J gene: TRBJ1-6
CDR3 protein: CASWPEGRDVNSPLHF
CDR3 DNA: TGTGCCAGCTGGCCGGAGGGGAGGGACGTTAATTCACCCCTCCACTTT

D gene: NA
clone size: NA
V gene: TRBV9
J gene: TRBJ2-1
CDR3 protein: CASSVQAGTGSYNEQFF
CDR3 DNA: TGTGCCAGCAGCGTACAAGCGGGTACTGGGTCCTACAATGAGCAGTTCTTC

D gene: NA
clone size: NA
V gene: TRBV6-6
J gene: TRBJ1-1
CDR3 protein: CASSARGGTEAFF
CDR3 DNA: TGTGCCAGCAGTGCCAGGGGTGGCACTGAAGCTTTCTTT

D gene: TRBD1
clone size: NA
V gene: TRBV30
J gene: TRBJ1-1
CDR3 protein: CAWRHKDRANTEAFF
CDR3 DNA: TGTGCCTGGAGACATAAAGACAGGGCGAACACTGAAGCTTTCTTT

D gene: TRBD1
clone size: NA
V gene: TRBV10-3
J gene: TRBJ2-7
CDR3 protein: CAISRQGEYEQYF
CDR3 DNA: TGTGCCATCAGTAGACAGGGGGAGTACGAGCAGTACTTC

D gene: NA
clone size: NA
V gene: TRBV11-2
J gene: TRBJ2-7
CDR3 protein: CASTKAPRADEQYF
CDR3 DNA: TGTGCCAGCACCAAGGCCCCCCGAGCGGACGAGCAGTACTTC

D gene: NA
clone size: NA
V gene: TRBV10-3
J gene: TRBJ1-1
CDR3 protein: CAISESVGGAEFKKYTEAFF
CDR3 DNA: TGTGCCATCAGTGAATCGGTGGGGGGGGCTGAGTTCAAAAAGTACACTGAAGCTTTCTTT

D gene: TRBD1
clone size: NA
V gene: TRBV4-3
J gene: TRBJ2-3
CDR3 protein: CASSQAGQGIDTQYF
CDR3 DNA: TGCGCCAGCAGCCAAGCGGGACAGGGGATAGATACGCAGTATTTT

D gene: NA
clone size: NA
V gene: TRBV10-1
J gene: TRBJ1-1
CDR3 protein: CASRDLRGLKTEAFF
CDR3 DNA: TGCGCCAGCAGAGATTTGCGGGGGCTGAAAACTGAAGCTTTCTTT

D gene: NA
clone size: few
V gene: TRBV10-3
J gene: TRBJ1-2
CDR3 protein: CAISPGSNYGYTF
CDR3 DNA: TGTGCCATCAGTCCAGGGTCCAACTATGGCTACACCTTC

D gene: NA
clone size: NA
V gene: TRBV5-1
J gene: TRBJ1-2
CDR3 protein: CASSLDEVSAYGYTF
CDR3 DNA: TGCGCCAGCAGCTTGGATGAGGTTTCGGCCTATGGCTACACCTTC

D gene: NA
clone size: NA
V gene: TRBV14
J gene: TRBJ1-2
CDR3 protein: CASSRGGDYGYTF
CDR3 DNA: TGTGCCAGCAGCCGAGGAGGGGACTATGGCTACACCTTC

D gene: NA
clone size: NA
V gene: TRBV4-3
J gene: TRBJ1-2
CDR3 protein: CASSPGTQKDGYTF
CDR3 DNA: TGCGCCAGCAGCCCGGGGACACAGAAGGATGGCTACACCTTC

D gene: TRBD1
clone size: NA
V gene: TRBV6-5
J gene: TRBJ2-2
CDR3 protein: CASSRQGTGELFF
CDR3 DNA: TGTGCCAGCAGTCGACAGGGTACCGGGGAGCTGTTTTTT

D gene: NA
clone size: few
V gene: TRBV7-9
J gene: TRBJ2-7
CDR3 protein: CASSYRTVDYEQYF
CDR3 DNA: TGTGCCAGCAGCTATCGGACAGTTGACTACGAGCAGTACTTC

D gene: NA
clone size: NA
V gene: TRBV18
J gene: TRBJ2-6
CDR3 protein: CASSPSHSGANVLTF
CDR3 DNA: TGTGCCAGCTCACCATCCCACTCTGGGGCCAACGTCCTGACTTTC

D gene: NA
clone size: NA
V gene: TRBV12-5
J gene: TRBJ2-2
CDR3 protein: CASGLEQGQNTGELFF
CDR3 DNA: TGTGCTAGTGGTTTGGAACAGGGACAGAACACCGGGGAGCTGTTTTTT

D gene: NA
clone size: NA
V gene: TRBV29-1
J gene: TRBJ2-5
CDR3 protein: CSVTGIAQYF
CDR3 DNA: TGCAGCGTTACCGGGATTGCCCAGTACTTC

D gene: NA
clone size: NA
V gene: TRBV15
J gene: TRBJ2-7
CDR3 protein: CATSRVDSYEQYF
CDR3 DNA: TGTGCCACCAGCAGAGTGGACAGCTACGAGCAGTACTTC